This TCR beta chain derives from a study of T cell repertoires in cytomegalovirus infection. Study-level points and caveats: It was HLA-C-restricted CMV-specific TCR beta clonotypes that dominated the response ex vivo. Carriers of CMV and the relevant HLA type were discriminated by public TCR beta frequency.

This clonotype has more than one count but fewer than ten. Its antigen remains unidentified. V lost 6 bases, J lost 0 bases, and 8 bases stayed unmatched. CDR1 and CDR2 from the germline V gene are WNHNN and SYGVQD (reference sequence). The CDR3 length is 16 residues. One entry per CDR3 protein results from TCRdb running MiXCR on the reads. The sample includes around 530,000 distinct CDR3 sequences, 26% of them seen just once. The TCR comes from a human donor in good health (CMV status not recorded). Some clones in this sample may be carry-over from other donors' samples. Sequenced: PBMCs. The gene calls are TRBV10-1 and TRBJ2-1; 7 bases align to TRBD2. The CDR3 is CASSDIGGSSYNEQFF. Written as DNA, the CDR3 is TGCGCCAGCAGCGATATTGGCGGGAGCTCCTACAATGAGCAGTTCTTC.